The next 27 T cell receptor beta chains were all read from a single sample in a study of T-cell memory formation after mild COVID-19. Each CDR3 protein gets one entry after TCRdb re-called the 5' RACE reads with MiXCR. There are approximately 350,000 distinct CDR3 sequences in the sample; approximately 12% occur only once, and about 22% lies in the top ten. The specimen sequenced was PBMCs or a T cell subset sorted from them (not recorded which). The receptors derive from a man between 18 and 35 years old who had mild COVID-19 (a few samples of this study predate the infection). Cell type and time point are not known.

The chain recombines TRBV7-2 with TRBJ2-2; 9 nucleotides match TRBD1. Germline V gives CDR1 SGHTA, CDR2 FQGNSA. V lost 5 bases, J lost 6 bases, and 10 bases stayed unmatched. The CDR3 totals 16 residues. In DNA, the CDR3 is TGTGCCAGCAGCCCTAACTGGGACAGGGAACCCGGGGAGCTGTTTTTT. Its protein is CASSPNWDREPGELFF.

V usage is TRBV29-1 and J usage is TRBJ1-1; 7 positions agree with TRBD1. From germline, CDR1 is SQVTM and CDR2 ANQGSEA. This CDR3 has 11 amino acids. After removal of 5 bases from V and 7 bases from J, the junction contained 4 bases not matched to a gene. CDR3 coding DNA: TGCAGCGTTAGGACAGGATTTGAAGCTTTCTTT. Protein sequence: CSVRTGFEAFF.

This clonotype has a handful of counts. The gene calls are TRBV18 and TRBJ1-4; tentative D call: TRBD1 (5 bases). This CDR3 has 13 residues. Deletions cut 0 bases from V and 10 bases from J, with 9 bases between. Germline V gene data show CDR1 as KGHSH and CDR2 as LQKENI. The CDR3 sequence: CASSPPEGLKLFF. The CDR3, as DNA: TGTGCCAGCTCACCACCGGAGGGGCTAAAACTGTTTTTT.

There are a few counts of this clonotype. The chain uses TRBV15 and TRBJ2-7, with D tentatively TRBD2 (6 bases). The CDR3 has 13 amino acids. The germline gives CDR1 LNHNV, CDR2 YYDKDF (reference sequence). Trimming left V 5 bases short and J 2 bases short, with 10 bases between. The DNA of the CDR3 is TGTGCCACCAGCGCGGGACGAACCTACGAGCAGTACTTC. Translated: CATSAGRTYEQYF.

The chain employs TRBV28 and TRBJ2-1; D gene ambiguous. The CDR3 has 15 residues. The V and J ends lost 5 bases and 0 bases respectively, with 11 bases between them. Per germline, CDR1 MDHEN and CDR2 SYDVKM. CDR3: CASSLSGPSYNEQFF. Here the CDR3 DNA reads TGTGCCAGCAGTCTCTCCGGGCCCTCCTACAATGAGCAGTTCTTC.

This clonotype was recorded a few times. The CDR3 bases are TGCGCCAGCAGTGAGCTGGCTAGCGGGGACAATGAGCAGTTCTTC. Protein sequence: CASSELASGDNEQFF. The chain employs TRBV10-1 and TRBJ2-1; the match to TRBD2 covers 9 bases. The germline V gene encodes CDR1 WNHNN and CDR2 SYGVQD (reference sequence). Trimming at V came to 2 bases and at J to 5 bases, leaving 4 bases not matched to a gene. This CDR3 has 15 residues.

This clonotype was counted many times. This rearrangement joins TRBV5-1 to TRBJ2-7, with D unclear. Trimming left V 0 bases short and J 7 bases short, with 11 bases between. CDR3 length: 13 residues. CDR1 and CDR2 from the germline V gene are SGHRS and YFSETQ. CDR3 protein: CASSLDPQGEQYV. The CDR3 bases are TGCGCCAGCAGCTTGGACCCCCAAGGGGAGCAGTACGTC.

This clonotype was seen at least ten times. The gene calls are TRBV12-3 or TRBV12-4 and TRBJ1-5, with D possibly being TRBD1 (6 bases). This CDR3 region has 12 residues. V gave up 3 bases and J gave up 7 bases, with 7 bases separating them. CDR3 nucleotide sequence: TGTGCCAGCAGTTTTGGGGGCCAGCCCCAGCATTTT. It specifies CASSFGGQPQHF.

This clonotype appeared many times. The V and J genes are TRBV4-3 and TRBJ2-6; 8 bases line up with TRBD1. Germline trimming cut 4 bases from V and 1 base from J; bases unmatched to any gene: 9. The CDR3 totals 18 residues. Germline values: CDR1 LGHNA, CDR2 YSLEER. The CDR3 protein is CASSPLGQVISGANVLTF. CDR3 nucleotides: TGCGCCAGCAGCCCCTTGGGACAGGTGATATCTGGGGCCAACGTCCTGACTTTC.

This clonotype was picked up a small number of times. The J gene is TRBJ1-2, the V gene TRBV6-6; D is unresolved. The CDR3 spans 15 residues. The ends were cut back, 0 bases at V and 6 bases at J, with 14 bases in the middle. CDR1 MNHNY and CDR2 SVGAGI come from the germline V gene (reference sequence). DNA of the CDR3: TGTGCCAGCAGTTACTCTTCCGGGCAGGCCGATGGCTACACCTTC. It is translated as CASSYSSGQADGYTF.

This clonotype was seen ten or more times. The chain employs TRBV27 and TRBJ2-7; D may be TRBD1 (6 bases). Trimming cost V 2 bases and J 6 bases, with 11 bases left between them. The germline V gene has CDR1 MNHEY and CDR2 SMNVEV (reference sequence). CDR3 size: 13 residues. The CDR3 loop is CASSLNFRGEQYF. CDR3 DNA: TGTGCCAGCAGTTTAAATTTCAGGGGCGAGCAGTACTTC.

This clonotype was counted at least ten times. The chain joins TRBV28 to TRBJ2-1; no clear D gene. This CDR3 region has 16 residues. V lost 1 base to trimming and J lost 0 bases, with 10 bases between them. Per the germline V gene, CDR1 is MDHEN and CDR2 is SYDVKM. The CDR3 loop reads CASSLSGPSSYNEQFF. The CDR3 region has the DNA TGTGCCAGCAGTTTATCCGGACCAAGCTCCTACAATGAGCAGTTCTTC.

This chain links TRBV6-6 with TRBJ2-7; D remains ambiguous. From germline, CDR1 is MNHNY and CDR2 SVGAGI (reference sequence). This CDR3 contains 14 residues. The V gene lost 0 bases and the J gene lost 6 bases, with 12 bases spanning the gap. In DNA, the CDR3 is TGTGCCAGCAGTTACTCGACTGCTTCATTCGAGCAGTACGTC. Protein sequence: CASSYSTASFEQYV.

A few counts support this clonotype. The CDR3 is CASSLGTGRGNTEAFF. The DNA of the CDR3 is TGTGCCAGCAGTCTCGGGACAGGTCGAGGCAACACTGAAGCTTTCTTT. The V call is TRBV12-3 or TRBV12-4, the J call TRBJ1-1, with 8 bases fitting TRBD1. CDR3 size: 16 residues. V shed 5 bases, J shed 2 bases, and the junction held 10 bases outside the gene matches.

This clonotype was seen a handful of times. This chain's CDR3 is CSARLGAGEAIQYF. The CDR3 nucleotides are TGCAGTGCTAGGTTAGGGGCAGGGGAGGCCATTCAGTACTTC. The gene calls are TRBV20-1 and TRBJ2-4; the D call may be TRBD1 or TRBD2 (6 bases each). This CDR3 comprises 14 residues. Trimming stripped 3 bases from V and 9 bases from J, with 18 bases between. Germline V lookup: CDR1 DFQATT, CDR2 SNEGSKA (reference sequence).

This clonotype showed up many times. V and J are TRBV7-3 and TRBJ2-3; TRBD2 might be the D (5 bases). The V and J ends lost 4 bases and 6 bases respectively, with 14 bases between them. The CDR3 contains 14 residues. Per germline, CDR1 SGHTA and CDR2 FQGTGA. CDR3: CASSSRRAVDTQYF. The CDR3 region has the DNA TGTGCCAGCAGCTCACGCCGAGCGGTGGATACGCAGTATTTT.

The DNA for the CDR3 is TGCGCCAGCAGCCAGATCAACGGGTACAATCAGCCCCAGCATTTT. Amino acids: CASSQINGYNQPQHF. This chain connects TRBV4-1 to TRBJ1-5; D not certain. Germline V gene lookup returns CDR1 MGHRA and CDR2 YSYEKL. CDR3 length equals 15 residues. V shed 3 bases and J shed 3 bases, with 12 bases lying between them.

The rearrangement uses TRBV4-3 and TRBJ2-7; maybe TRBD2 (7 bases). Trimming left V 1 base short and J 7 bases short, with 17 bases between. The CDR3 spans 15 residues. From germline, CDR1 is LGHNA and CDR2 YSLEER. CDR3 DNA sequence: TGCGCCAGCAGCCAAGGAGGGGGGGGCCGGGGTGAGCAGTACGTC. Amino acid sequence: CASSQGGGGRGEQYV.

This clonotype showed up just a few times. V gene TRBV20-1 combines with J gene TRBJ1-1; D is possibly TRBD1 (5 bases). Germline CDR1 DFQATT, CDR2 SNEGSKA (reference sequence). The CDR3 loop spans 14 amino acids. Between the trimmed V and J ends, which lost 1 base and 4 bases, there was a span of 13 bases. CDR3 in amino acids: CSARASGGITEAFF. For the CDR3, the DNA is TGCAGTGCTAGAGCATCGGGGGGAATCACTGAAGCTTTCTTT.

This chain connects TRBV5-4 to TRBJ2-4; perhaps TRBD2 as D (6 bases). The ends were cut back, 4 bases at V and 6 bases at J, with 8 bases in the middle. Per the germline V gene, CDR1 is SGHNT and CDR2 is YYREEE (reference sequence). The CDR3 length is 12 residues. The CDR3 here is CASSPEGNIQYF. The CDR3 region has the DNA TGTGCCAGCAGCCCGGAGGGAAACATTCAGTACTTC.

A few counts support this clonotype. V is TRBV9 and J is TRBJ2-1; the match to TRBD1 covers 7 bases. Trimming at V came to 4 bases and at J to 5 bases, leaving 9 bases not matched to a gene. Germline V lookup: CDR1 SGDLS, CDR2 YYNGEE. The length of the CDR3 is 15 residues. CDR3: CASSPTGTDDNEQFF. CDR3 coding DNA: TGTGCCAGCAGCCCGACGGGGACAGACGACAATGAGCAGTTCTTC.

This clonotype was seen ten or more times. The chain uses TRBV6-5 and TRBJ1-6; D is uncertain. Germline loops: CDR1 MNHEY, CDR2 SVGAGI. Trimming cost V 2 bases and J 8 bases, with 7 bases left between them. The CDR3 loop spans 13 amino acids. This CDR3 is CASSYIGDSPLHF. CDR3 nucleotides: TGTGCCAGCAGTTACATTGGGGATTCACCCCTCCACTTT.

The genes are TRBV20-1 and TRBJ2-3; 7 bases align to TRBD2. The CDR3 is 15 residues long. Per the germline V gene, CDR1 is DFQATT and CDR2 is SNEGSKA (reference sequence). V lost 5 bases and J lost 0; bases outside the gene matches: 8. CDR3 DNA sequence: TGCAGTGCTTCCCCGACTAGCCCTAGCACAGATACGCAGTATTTT. Its translation is CSASPTSPSTDTQYF.

The chain has TRBV27 and TRBJ1-3, with D hard to call. Trimming removed 5 bases from V and 4 bases from J, with 6 bases in between. Germline-derived CDR1 and CDR2 are MNHEY and SMNVEV (reference sequence). CDR3 size: 12 residues. CDR3 DNA sequence: TGTGCCAGCAGTGGGGTGGGAAACACCATATATTTT. Translated: CASSGVGNTIYF.

This chain connects TRBV20-1 to TRBJ1-2; no clear D gene. CDR3 length equals 13 residues. Trimming stripped 0 bases from V and 7 bases from J, with 12 bases between. Germline-derived CDR1 and CDR2 are DFQATT and SNEGSKA (reference sequence). The CDR3 DNA reads as TGCAGTGCTAGAGATAAGAGTGGGTCTGGCTACACCTTC. Its translation is CSARDKSGSGYTF.

This clonotype was picked up a small number of times. The chain links TRBV7-8 to TRBJ2-6; the D is unclear. This CDR3 comprises 15 residues. Germline loops: CDR1 SGHVS, CDR2 FQNEAQ. Trimming removed 2 bases at V and 0 bases at J, with 5 bases between. The CDR3 DNA sequence: TGTGCCAGCAGCTTATTTGACTCTGGGGCCAACGTCCTGACTTTC. Protein product: CASSLFDSGANVLTF. The complete variable domain, with remaining parts taken from reference TRBV7-8 and TRBJ2-6, reads GAGVSQSPRYKVAKRGQDVALRCDPISGHVSLFWYQQALGQGPEFLTYFQNEAQLDKSGLPSDRFFAERPEGSVSTLKIQRTQQEDSAVYLCASSLFDSGANVLTFGAGSRLTVL.

The chain joins TRBV7-9 to TRBJ2-7; D is possibly TRBD1 (6 bases). The V gene lost 2 bases and the J gene lost 3 bases, with 8 bases spanning the gap. The CDR3 extends over 13 amino acids. The germline V gene encodes CDR1 SEHNR and CDR2 FQNEAQ (reference sequence). The DNA for the CDR3 is TGTGCCAGCAGCTTATGGGACAACTACGAGCAGTACGTC. It specifies CASSLWDNYEQYV.